The source of this T cell receptor (beta chain) is a study of cytomegalovirus exposure and HLA in healthy donors. Study as a whole: There were around 100 million unique TCR beta sequences, drawn from roughly 200 million T cells, in an earlier analysis. Whole-study findings and limits: Researchers counted 164 TCR beta chains as cytomegalovirus-associated.

As regards this clone: The antigen remains undetermined.

Donors consisted of healthy bone marrow donors. Amplification used 60 Vbeta primers and 13 Jbeta primers. The protocol was immunoSEQ multiplex PCR, while the TCRdb copy is restricted to in-frame clones and leaves out a portion. This sample has approximately 180,000 clones, with more than 75% found just once. V lost 6 bases and J lost 5, with 6 bases in between. CDR1 SGHTA and CDR2 FQGNSA come from the germline V gene. This CDR3 region has 11 residues. The sequence came from a woman aged 18-35 years in good health and CMV-seronegative. The sequenced sample was PBMCs. V usage is TRBV7-2 and J usage is TRBJ2-3; D gene uncertain. The CDR3 is CASSPKDTQYF. The CDR3 DNA sequence: TGTGCCAGCAGTCCAAAAGATACGCAGTATTTT. The full variable domain, with the rest looked up from reference TRBV7-2 and TRBJ2-3, is GAGVSQSPSNKVTEKGKDVELRCDPISGHTALYWYRQSLGQGLEFLIYFQGNSAPDKSGLPSDRFSAERTGGSVSTLTIQRTQQEDSAVYLCASSPKDTQYFGPGTRLTVL.